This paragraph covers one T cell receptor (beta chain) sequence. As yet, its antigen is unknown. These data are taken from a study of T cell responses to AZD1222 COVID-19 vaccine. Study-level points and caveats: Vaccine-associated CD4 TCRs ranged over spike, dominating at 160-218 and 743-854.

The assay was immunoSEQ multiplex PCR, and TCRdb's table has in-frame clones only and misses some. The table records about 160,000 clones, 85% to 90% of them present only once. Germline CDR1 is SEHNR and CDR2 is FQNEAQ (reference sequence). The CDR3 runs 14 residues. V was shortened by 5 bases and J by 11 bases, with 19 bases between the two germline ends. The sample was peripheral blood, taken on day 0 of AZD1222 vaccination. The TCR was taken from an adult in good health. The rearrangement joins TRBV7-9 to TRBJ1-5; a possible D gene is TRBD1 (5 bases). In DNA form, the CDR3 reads TGTGCCAGCAGCCCGAGGGACGGGGCGGGGGCCCAGCATTTT. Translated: CASSPRDGAGAQHF.